These 23 T cell receptor beta chains share one sample of origin, sequenced in a study of chemoradiotherapy in HPV16-positive cancers. Libraries were prepared by immunoSEQ multiplex PCR; TCRdb keeps only in-frame clonotypes and omits some of them. The sample records about 12,000 clones, 85% to 90% being singletons. The sequencing here drew on blood, taken from a patient who underwent chemoradiotherapy. Receptor source: a human donor with HPV-associated anogenital cancer.

The chain couples TRBV6-5 to TRBJ2-7; possibly TRBD1 for D (5 bases). Looked up from germline, CDR1 is MNHEY and CDR2 is SVGAGI. V gave up 6 bases and J gave up 5 bases, with 14 bases separating them. This CDR3 contains 13 residues. Here the CDR3 reads CASRGRVNHEQYF. The CDR3 coding sequence is TGTGCCAGCAGGGGCAGGGTAAACCACGAGCAGTACTTC.

As DNA, the CDR3 is TGTGCCTGGAGTGTAGGTCCTGAAGCTTTCTTT. Translation: CAWSVGPEAFF. The V and J genes are TRBV30 and TRBJ1-1; D gene unclear. Trimming took 0 bases from V and 6 from J, leaving 5 bases between them. This CDR3 comprises 11 residues. The germline CDR1 and CDR2 sequences are GTSNPN and SVGIG (reference sequence).

V gene TRBV4-1 combines with J gene TRBJ2-3; TRBD2 agrees at 11 bases. The CDR3 contains 18 residues. V lost 4 bases, J lost 0 bases, and 9 bases stayed unmatched. Germline-derived CDR1 and CDR2 are MGHRA and YSYEKL. Here the CDR3 reads CASSPRTSGRSSTDTQYF. Written as DNA, the CDR3 is TGCGCCAGCAGCCCAAGGACTAGCGGGCGATCTAGCACAGATACGCAGTATTTT.

The genes are TRBV11-2 and TRBJ1-1, with TRBD1 matching 9 bases. The J segment lost 8 bases and the V segment lost 7 bases, leaving 8 bases of the junction unmatched. There are 13 residues in the CDR3. The germline V gene has CDR1 SGHAT and CDR2 FQNNGV. The CDR3 DNA follows: TGTGCCAGCAACACAGGGGGCGAGAAGGAAGCTTTCTTT. Its translation is CASNTGGEKEAFF.

The chain joins TRBV5-1 to TRBJ2-5; D might be TRBD2 (7 bases). V lost 5 bases and J lost 2, with 13 bases in between. The CDR3 has 14 amino acids. Germline V lookup: CDR1 SGHRS, CDR2 YFSETQ. The CDR3 sequence: CASRRGGEQETQYF. CDR3 sequence (DNA): TGCGCCAGCAGGAGGGGGGGTGAGCAAGAGACCCAGTACTTC.

V and J are TRBV18 and TRBJ2-5; TRBD2 matches 7 bases. The CDR3 consists of 14 residues. Trimming at V came to 4 bases and at J to 1 base, leaving 3 bases not matched to a gene. CDR1 is KGHSH and CDR2 is LQKENI in the germline V gene. CDR3 coding DNA: TGTGCCAGCTCACGAGCGGGGAGCCAAGAGACCCAGTACTTC. Its protein is CASSRAGSQETQYF.

The chain joins TRBV6-1 to TRBJ2-5; a possible D gene is TRBD1 (5 bases). The CDR3 has 14 residues. Germline V CDR1 and CDR2: MNHNS, SASEGT. V lost 0 bases to trimming and J lost 5 bases, with 10 bases between them. DNA for the CDR3: TGTGCCAGCAGTGAAGCAAGGGGTTGGGAGACCCAGTACTTC. Its protein is CASSEARGWETQYF.

The rearrangement links TRBV9 to TRBJ2-3; 15 bases match TRBD2. J was trimmed by 5 bases and V by 6 bases; bases with no gene match: 10. This CDR3 is built from 17 residues. Germline lookup yields CDR1 SGDLS and CDR2 YYNGEE. The CDR3 sequence is CASKPGLAGGRGDTQYF. The CDR3 DNA reads as TGTGCCAGCAAGCCGGGACTAGCGGGGGGTAGGGGAGATACGCAGTATTTT.

This sequence joins TRBV18 and TRBJ2-5, with 11 positions matching TRBD2. The CDR3 covers 16 residues. Trimming took 3 bases from V and 4 from J; bases not matched to a gene: 7. From germline, CDR1 is KGHSH and CDR2 LQKENI. The chain's CDR3 is CASSPSSGGLRETQYF. CDR3 DNA sequence: TGTGCCAGCTCACCGTCTAGCGGGGGGCTACGAGAGACCCAGTACTTC.

The chain employs TRBV25-1 and TRBJ2-5; D possibly corresponds to TRBD1 (6 bases). This CDR3 contains 13 residues. CDR1 is MGHDK and CDR2 is SYGVNS in the germline V gene. V was trimmed by 8 bases and J by 2 bases, leaving 12 bases between them. The CDR3, as DNA: TGTGCCAGCTTTGGCAGGGGACAAGAGACCCAGTACTTC. Its translation: CASFGRGQETQYF.

The rearrangement uses TRBV19 and TRBJ2-2, with TRBD1 matching 11 bases. The ends lost 3 bases at V and 5 bases at J; junction bases unmatched: 2. This CDR3 has 15 residues. Germline CDR1 LNHDA, CDR2 SQIVND (reference sequence). The CDR3 loop reads CASSIRDRGTGELFF. Written as DNA, the CDR3 is TGTGCCAGTAGTATCCGGGACAGGGGGACCGGGGAGCTGTTTTTT.

V and J are TRBV4-1 and TRBJ1-4, with TRBD1 matching over 9 bases. The V gene end was trimmed by 3 bases and the J gene end by 2 bases; junction bases not matched to a gene: 4. Germline CDR1 is MGHRA and CDR2 is YSYEKL. This CDR3 is built from 16 residues. CDR3 region: CASSHTGQGTNEKLFF. CDR3 in DNA: TGCGCCAGCAGCCATACAGGACAGGGGACTAATGAAAAACTGTTTTTT.

This clone came up a few times. The rearrangement joins TRBV9 to TRBJ1-2; the D is unclear. The CDR3 length is 15 residues. CDR1 and CDR2 from the germline V gene are SGDLS and YYNGEE. With 0 bases removed from V and 6 bases from J, the gap between germline ends came to 15 bases. This CDR3 reads CASSVGGSSDHGYTF. The CDR3 DNA reads TGTGCCAGCAGCGTAGGAGGTTCCTCCGATCATGGCTACACCTTC.

J is TRBJ2-5 and V is TRBV15; 7 bases are a match to TRBD2. The germline CDR1 and CDR2 sequences are LNHNV and YYDKDF (reference sequence). The ends lost 8 bases at V and 8 bases at J; junction bases unmatched: 8. This CDR3 has 12 amino acids. In nucleotides, the CDR3 is TGTGCCACCGGTGGTAGCGGGTATACCCAGTACTTC. It yields the protein CATGGSGYTQYF.

The V call is TRBV7-2, the J call TRBJ1-1, with D unclear. CDR3 length: 15 amino acids. Germline-derived CDR1 and CDR2 are SGHTA and FQGNSA. Trimming took off 2 bases at V and 9 bases at J, with 19 bases between the two ends. The CDR3 loop is CASSLSSYPPQKAFF. The CDR3 nucleotides read TGTGCCAGCAGCTTAAGCAGTTACCCCCCTCAAAAAGCTTTCTTT.

The table lists this clone with a count of one. The V and J genes are TRBV19 and TRBJ1-1; possibly TRBD1 for D (6 bases). CDR1 is LNHDA, CDR2 SQIVND, per germline (reference sequence). Trimming took 0 bases from V and 1 from J, leaving 12 bases between them. CDR3 length equals 16 residues. Here the CDR3 DNA reads TGTGCCAGTAGTATAGAGAGGGGGACAACGAACACTGAAGCTTTCTTT. Protein product: CASSIERGTTNTEAFF.

The V gene is TRBV30, the J gene TRBJ1-1, with a tentative D call TRBD1 (6 bases). Trimming removed 4 bases from V and 8 bases from J, with 11 bases in between. The germline V gene encodes CDR1 GTSNPN and CDR2 SVGIG (reference sequence). CDR3 length: 11 amino acids. For the CDR3, the DNA is TGTGCCTGGACCGATCAGGGGGAAGCTTTCTTT. This encodes CAWTDQGEAFF.

The chain is built from TRBV4-1 and TRBJ1-5, with D maybe TRBD1 (6 bases). The CDR3 contains 16 residues. CDR1 is MGHRA, CDR2 YSYEKL, per germline. The V gene lost 4 bases and the J gene lost 4 bases, with 17 bases spanning the gap. As DNA, the CDR3 is TGCGCCAGCAGCCCCTGGGAGGGGGTAAAAAATCAGCCCCAGCATTTT. As protein: CASSPWEGVKNQPQHF.

The V gene is TRBV11-2, the J gene TRBJ2-2; weak D call: TRBD2 (5 bases). Trimming pared 8 bases from V and 4 bases from J, leaving 20 bases between. The CDR3 loop spans 16 amino acids. CDR1 is SGHAT, CDR2 FQNNGV, per germline. CDR3 nucleotide sequence: TGTGCCAGCCGACCAGACGGATCGGCGGGCACCGGGGAGCTGTTTTTT. Protein sequence: CASRPDGSAGTGELFF.

V is TRBV5-4 and J is TRBJ2-7; 8 bases are a match to TRBD1. With 3 bases clipped from V and 4 bases from J, the junction kept 6 bases outside the gene matches. The CDR3 totals 14 residues. Germline V gene sequence: CDR1 SGHNT, CDR2 YYREEE (reference sequence). CDR3 in DNA: TGTGCCAGCAGCTCAAGGACAGGGATGTACGAGCAGTACTTC. Translating gives CASSSRTGMYEQYF.

The rearrangement uses TRBV9 and TRBJ1-3, with D maybe TRBD1 (6 bases). The CDR3 is 14 residues long. The V gene lost 2 bases and the J gene lost 9 bases, with 15 bases spanning the gap. From germline, CDR1 is SGDLS and CDR2 YYNGEE. The CDR3 protein is CASSVRGGRGTIYF. The CDR3 DNA follows: TGTGCCAGCAGCGTCAGAGGGGGTCGAGGCACCATATATTTT.

The sample holds one count of this clone. V usage is TRBV10-1 and J usage is TRBJ2-3, with 13 bases that match TRBD2. V shed 0 bases, J shed 8 bases, and the junction held 5 bases outside the gene matches. CDR1 and CDR2 (germline): WNHNN, SYGVQD (reference sequence). The CDR3 contains 16 residues. DNA of the CDR3: TGCGCCAGCAGTGAGTCACTAGCGGGGGGGCTCGGTACGCAGTATTTT. Its translation: CASSESLAGGLGTQYF.

The gene calls are TRBV6-1 and TRBJ1-5; 9 bases are a match to TRBD1. The CDR3 length is 16 residues. Trimming took 4 bases from V and 5 from J; bases not matched to a gene: 9. Germline loops: CDR1 MNHNS, CDR2 SASEGT. The CDR3 loop is CASSASTGGGYQPQHF. CDR3 coding DNA: TGTGCCAGCAGTGCATCGACAGGGGGAGGATATCAGCCCCAGCATTTT.